The clone carrying this TCR beta chain was recorded a few times. Its antigen is not known. The sample originates from a study of CD8 T cells in ankylosing spondylitis. A single record per CDR3 protein comes from TCRdb applying MiXCR to the 5' RACE reads. The profile shows approximately 340,000 distinct CDR3 sequences, roughly 14% of them singletons. Findings and limits, study-wide: Disease-linked clones were reportedly significantly enriched in matched ankylosing spondylitis synovial fluid. Blood from ankylosing spondylitis patients appeared to carry a characteristic roughly 8-variant TCR beta motif.

The TCR comes from a male donor with ankylosing spondylitis or in good health (not recorded which). The sequencing input was blood, either unsorted or a sorted T cell fraction (not recorded which).

CDR3 protein: CASSLVVPGLEGYNEQFF. As DNA, the CDR3 is TGCGCCAGCAGCTTGGTCGTCCCGGGACTAGAGGGATACAATGAGCAGTTCTTC. The chain couples TRBV5-1 to TRBJ2-1; TRBD2 matches at 8 bases. Unmatched junction bases numbered 12, after V lost 0 bases and J lost 4 bases. This CDR3 region has 18 residues. CDR1 SGHRS and CDR2 YFSETQ come from the germline V gene.